The clone carrying this TCR beta chain turned up a few times. Antigen unknown. TCRdb reprocessed the 5' RACE reads with MiXCR, giving one entry per CDR3 protein. This sample has a few hundred thousand distinct CDR3 sequences, with about 16% found just once. The data were taken from a study of T-cell memory formation after mild COVID-19. Study results and limitations: Among contracting clones, CD4+ were mainly CM/EM and CD8+ enriched in EMRA. Clones from the second wave (peaking day 37) had unconfirmed SARS-CoV-2 specificity. A balance of CD4 and CD8 characterized clones contracting day 15 to 85, whereas later expanders leaned CD4+. Memory from before infection featured some responding clones, which suggests cross-reactive memory joined.

The specimen sequenced was PBMCs or a T cell subset sorted from them (not recorded which). The clonotype originates from a man aged 18 to 30 who had mild COVID-19 (a few samples of this study predate the infection). Cell type and time point are not known.

The CDR3 nucleotides read TGCGCCAGCAGCCCAGAGACTTTTACTAACTACAATGAGCAGTTCTTC. Protein product: CASSPETFTNYNEQFF. This rearrangement joins TRBV4-3 to TRBJ2-1; no firm D call. Germline CDR1 is LGHNA and CDR2 is YSLEER. CDR3 length equals 16 residues. The V end was cut by 4 bases, the J end by 3 bases, with 16 bases between.